These T cell receptor beta chains were read from a single sample in a study of human versus mouse CDR3 diversity and MHC coevolution. The method was immunoSEQ multiplex PCR; TCRdb's version includes in-frame clones alone and lacks a portion of them. The sample lists fewer than 100,000 clones; roughly 93% were seen once. Sequencing was performed on naive CD4+ T cells from blood. The source of these receptors is a person aged 30-69 years in good health. Each CDR3 is given with its conserved first and last residue. D genes are given only for firm matches. Clone size is given for some rows only: seen once, a few or many times, or a class if the clone is expanded.

v_call	clone_size	j_call	d_call	cdr3_nt	cdr3_aa
TRBV5-4	.	TRBJ2-7	.	TGTGCCAGCAGCTTAGAAAGCAGGGGCTACGAGCAGTACTTC	CASSLESRGYEQYF
TRBV27	.	TRBJ2-7	TRBD1	TGTGCCAGCAGTGCCTACAGGGGGAGAAGCTACGAGCAGTACTTC	CASSAYRGRSYEQYF
TRBV7-2	once	TRBJ2-3	.	TGTGCCAGCAGCTTACAGGCTCGGACGCAGTATTTT	CASSLQARTQYF
TRBV6-5	.	TRBJ1-2	.	TGTGCCAGCAGTCCCGACACCTCTAACTATGGCTACACCTTC	CASSPDTSNYGYTF
TRBV19	.	TRBJ2-7	TRBD2	TGTGCCACGTCTAGCGGGAGTATATACGAGCAGTACTTC	CATSSGSIYEQYF
TRBV6-1	once	TRBJ1-6	TRBD1	TGTGCCAGCGGAGATACAGGGGATTCACCCCTCCACTTT	CASGDTGDSPLHF
TRBV13	.	TRBJ1-4	.	TGTGCCAGCAGCTTAACCAGGACAGCTAATAATGAAAAACTGTTTTTT	CASSLTRTANNEKLFF
TRBV7-3	.	TRBJ2-1	TRBD2	TGTGCCAGCAGCCATAACCCCTGGGAGCGGGAGGACGAGCAGTTCTTC	CASSHNPWEREDEQFF
TRBV15	.	TRBJ2-7	.	TGTGCCACCAGCAGAGATCGGCGCCAGGGGCACGAGCAGTACTTC	CATSRDRRQGHEQYF
TRBV2	.	TRBJ2-7	.	TGTGCCAGCAGTGAAGACTTGCCCCACGAGCAGTACTTC	CASSEDLPHEQYF
TRBV5-1	.	TRBJ1-1	TRBD1	TGCGCCAGCAGCCCTGACAGGGCGAACACTGAAGCTTTCTTT	CASSPDRANTEAFF
TRBV6-5	few	TRBJ2-7	TRBD1	TGTGCCAGCAGCCGTGGACAGGTCGGTACCTACGAGCAGTACTTC	CASSRGQVGTYEQYF
TRBV7-2	.	TRBJ2-5	.	TGTGCCAGCAGCTTAGTTAGCGTCGGTAGTGAGACCCAGTACTTC	CASSLVSVGSETQYF
TRBV5-1	.	TRBJ2-7	TRBD1	TGCGCCAGCAGCCTGGGACAGGGCCCCCACGAGCAGTACTTC	CASSLGQGPHEQYF
TRBV4-3	.	TRBJ2-7	.	TGCGCCAGCAGCCAAGATTGGAGCTACGGAGGGACAGCGCTGAGCTACGAGCAGTACTTC	CASSQDWSYGGTALSYEQYF
TRBV2	.	TRBJ2-6	TRBD2	TGTGCCAGCCATCCCGGGGGGACGGATTCTGGGGCCAACGTCCTGACTTTC	CASHPGGTDSGANVLTF
TRBV7-2	.	TRBJ2-4	TRBD1	TGTGCCAGCAGCTTCGGACAGGGGTTATACATTCAGTACTTC	CASSFGQGLYIQYF
TRBV7-2	.	TRBJ1-5	.	TGTGCCAGCAGCTTTCGAGGGAATCAGCCCCAGCATTTT	CASSFRGNQPQHF
TRBV5-5	.	TRBJ2-7	TRBD1	TGTGCCAGCAGCAGGACAGGGGGCGCCTACGAGCAGTACTTC	CASSRTGGAYEQYF
TRBV19	.	TRBJ1-5	.	TGTGCCAGTAGACCCGACAGTAGCAATCAGCCCCAGCATTTT	CASRPDSSNQPQHF
TRBV25-1	.	TRBJ1-1	.	TGTGCCAGCAGTGACGCAAGGGGAGGTACTGAAGCTTTCTTT	CASSDARGGTEAFF
TRBV6-5	.	TRBJ1-4	TRBD1	TGTGCCAGCAGGTCCGGACAGGGTCGGGGTGAAAAACTGTTTTTT	CASRSGQGRGEKLFF